Only a few counts were recorded for the clone carrying this TCR beta chain. Its target is not known. This sequence may be a read error, since a much larger clone differs from it by one base. Given the absence of the conserved phenylalanine or tryptophan at the CDR3 end, a read error is likely. This entry belongs to a study of blood T cells in healthy people across ages. General study points: Samples with more naive T cells showed higher observed beta diversity.

The CDR3 extends over 13 amino acids. V was shortened by 4 bases and J by 6 bases, with 12 bases between the two germline ends. Germline-derived CDR1 and CDR2 are SEHNR and FQNEAQ (reference sequence). A second PCR, run for roughly 7 to 11 cycles, used a sample-barcoded 5' primer plus a J-beta primer mix. Each cDNA molecule carried a tag from a template-switch adaptor that contained 12 random nucleotides. MiXCR, applied by TCRdb to the 5' RACE reads, yields one record per CDR3 protein. The sample records 800,000 or so distinct CDR3 sequences, 20% to 25% being singletons. This same sample was also part of a study on T cells of mothers and their children.

The sequence came from a boy younger than 18 in good health. The V call is TRBV7-9, the J call TRBJ1-1; D is unresolved. Sequencing was carried out using blood. In DNA, the CDR3 is TGTGCCAGCAGCTCGGGAATTAGGGCTGAAGCTTTCGTT. As protein: CASSSGIRAEAFV.